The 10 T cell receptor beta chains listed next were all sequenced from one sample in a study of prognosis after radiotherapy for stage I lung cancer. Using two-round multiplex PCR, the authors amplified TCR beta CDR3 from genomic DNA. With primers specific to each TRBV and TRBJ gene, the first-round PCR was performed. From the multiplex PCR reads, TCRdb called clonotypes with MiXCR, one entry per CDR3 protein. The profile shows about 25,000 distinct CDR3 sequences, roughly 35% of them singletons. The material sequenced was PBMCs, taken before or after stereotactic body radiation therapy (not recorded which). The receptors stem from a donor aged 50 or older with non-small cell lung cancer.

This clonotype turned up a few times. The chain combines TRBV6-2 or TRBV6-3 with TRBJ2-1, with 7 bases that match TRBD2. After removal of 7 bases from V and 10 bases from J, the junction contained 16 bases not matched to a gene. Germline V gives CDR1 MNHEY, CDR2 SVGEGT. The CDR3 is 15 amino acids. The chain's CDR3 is CASTLGTTVMGEQFF. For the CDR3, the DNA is TGTGCCAGCACCTTAGGGACTACGGTCATGGGCGAGCAGTTCTTC.

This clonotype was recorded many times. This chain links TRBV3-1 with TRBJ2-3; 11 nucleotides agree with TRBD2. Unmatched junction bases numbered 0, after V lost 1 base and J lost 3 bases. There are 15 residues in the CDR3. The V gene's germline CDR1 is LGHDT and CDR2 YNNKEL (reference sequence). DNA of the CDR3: TGTGCCAGCAGCCAAGGGACTAGCGGGACAGATACGCAGTATTTT. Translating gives CASSQGTSGTDTQYF.

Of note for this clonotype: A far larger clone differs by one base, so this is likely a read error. The CDR3 is CTSSYGQSYEQYF. CDR3 DNA: TGTACCAGCAGTTACGGGCAGTCCTACGAGCAGTACTTC. The genes are TRBV6-9 and TRBJ2-7, with D hard to call. This CDR3 spans 13 amino acids. Germline values: CDR1 MNHGY, CDR2 SVAAGI.

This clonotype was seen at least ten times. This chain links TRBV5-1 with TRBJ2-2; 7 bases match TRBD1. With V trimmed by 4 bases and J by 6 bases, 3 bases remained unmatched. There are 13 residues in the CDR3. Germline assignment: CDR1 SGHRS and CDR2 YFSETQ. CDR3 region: CASSQQGAGELFF. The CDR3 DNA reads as TGCGCCAGCAGCCAGCAGGGGGCCGGGGAGCTGTTTTTT.

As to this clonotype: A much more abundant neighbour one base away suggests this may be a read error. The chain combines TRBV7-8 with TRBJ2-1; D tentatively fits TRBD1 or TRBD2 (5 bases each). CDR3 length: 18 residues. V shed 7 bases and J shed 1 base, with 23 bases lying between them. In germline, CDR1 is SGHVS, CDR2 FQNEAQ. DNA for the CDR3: TGTGCCAGCAAGACCGGGGCGGGTGGGGAAGGGTCCTACAATGAGCAGTTCTTC. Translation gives CASKTGAGGEGSYNEQFF.

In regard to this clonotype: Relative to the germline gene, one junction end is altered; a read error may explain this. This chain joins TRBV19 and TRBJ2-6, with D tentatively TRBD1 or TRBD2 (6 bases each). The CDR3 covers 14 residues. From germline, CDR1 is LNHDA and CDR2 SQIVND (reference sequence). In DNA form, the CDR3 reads TGTGCCAGTAGTACTAGTCCGGGGGCCAACTTCCTGACTTTC. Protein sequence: CASSTSPGANFLTF. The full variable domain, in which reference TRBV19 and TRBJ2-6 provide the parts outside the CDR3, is DGGITQSPKYLFRKEGQNVTLSCEQNLNHDAMYWYRQDPGQGLRLIYYSQIVNDFQKGDIAEGYSVSREKKESFPLTVTSAQKNPTAFYLCASSTSPGANFLTFGAGSRLTVL.

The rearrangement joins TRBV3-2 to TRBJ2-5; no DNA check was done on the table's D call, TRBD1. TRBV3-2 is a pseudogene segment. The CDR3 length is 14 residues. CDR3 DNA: TGTGCCAGCAGCCCCCCGCCCGAGCCTGAGACCCAGTACTTC. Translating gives CASSPPPEPETQYF.

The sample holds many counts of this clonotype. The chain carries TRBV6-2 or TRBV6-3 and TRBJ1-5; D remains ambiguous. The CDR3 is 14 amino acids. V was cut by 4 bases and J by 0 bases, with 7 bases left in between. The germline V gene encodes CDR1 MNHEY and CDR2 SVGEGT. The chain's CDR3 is CASSSTPSNQPQHF. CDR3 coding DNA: TGTGCCAGCAGTTCTACACCTAGCAATCAGCCCCAGCATTTT.

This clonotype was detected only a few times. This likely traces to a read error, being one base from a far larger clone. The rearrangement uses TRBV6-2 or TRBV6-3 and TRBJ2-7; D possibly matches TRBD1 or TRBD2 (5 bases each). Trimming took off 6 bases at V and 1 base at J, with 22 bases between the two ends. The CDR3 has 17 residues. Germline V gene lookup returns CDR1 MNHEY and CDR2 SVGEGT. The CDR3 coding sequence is TGTGCCAGCAGCGGCCCCGAGAGTGAGGGGCCATCCTACGAGCAGTACTTC. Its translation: CASSGPESEGPSYEQYF.

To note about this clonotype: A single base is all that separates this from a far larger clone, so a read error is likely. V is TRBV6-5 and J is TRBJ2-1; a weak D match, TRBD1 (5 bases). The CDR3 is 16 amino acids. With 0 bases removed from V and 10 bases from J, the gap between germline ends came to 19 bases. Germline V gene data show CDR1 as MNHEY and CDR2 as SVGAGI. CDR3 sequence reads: CASSYSPRVLSYEQFF. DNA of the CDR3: TGTGCCAGCAGTTACTCGCCCAGGGTCCTCTCCTACGAGCAGTTCTTC.